This T cell receptor beta chain was documented in a study of blood T cell repertoires in COVID-19. Across the study: Samples representing acute and convalescent COVID-19 were sourced from the United States, Italy and Spain. Nucleic acid was either cDNA or gDNA, and it came from T cells, B-cell-depleted T cells, or PBMCs.

As originally analysed: Cell counts per sample came from amplifying reference gene primers. TCRdb's table, derived via immunoSEQ multiplex PCR, lists solely in-frame clones and lacks some. That table gives V, J and clone size, and the DNA gave D and trimming. Here the sample spans 220,000 or so clones, around 89% being singletons. Participants had their cohort set by participant-reported clinical history. Sequencing was done on a sample of PBMCs or T cells enriched from blood (not recorded which). The receptor comes from a man aged 45-65 years who had been exposed to COVID-19.

CDR3 amino acids: CASSLGTGNEQFF. The CDR3 bases are TGTGCCAGCAGCTTGGGGACAGGCAATGAGCAGTTCTTC. The V gene is TRBV11-2, the J gene TRBJ2-1; TRBD1 matches 8 bases. The CDR3 totals 13 residues. V was pared by 3 bases and J by 6 bases, with 1 base of the junction left unmatched. Looked up from germline, CDR1 is SGHAT and CDR2 is FQNNGV.